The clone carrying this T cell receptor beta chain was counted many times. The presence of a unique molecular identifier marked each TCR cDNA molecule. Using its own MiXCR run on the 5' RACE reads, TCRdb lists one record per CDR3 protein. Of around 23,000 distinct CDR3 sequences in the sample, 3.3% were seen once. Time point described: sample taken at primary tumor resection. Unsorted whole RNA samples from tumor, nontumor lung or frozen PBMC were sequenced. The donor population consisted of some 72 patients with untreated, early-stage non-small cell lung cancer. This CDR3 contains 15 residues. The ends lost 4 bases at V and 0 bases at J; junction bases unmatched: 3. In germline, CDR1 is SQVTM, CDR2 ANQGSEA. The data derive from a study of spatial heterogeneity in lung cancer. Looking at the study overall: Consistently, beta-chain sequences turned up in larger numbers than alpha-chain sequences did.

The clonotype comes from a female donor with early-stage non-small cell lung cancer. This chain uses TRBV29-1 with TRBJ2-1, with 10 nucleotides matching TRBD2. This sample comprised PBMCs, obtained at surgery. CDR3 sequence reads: CSVAASGSSYNEQFF. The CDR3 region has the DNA TGCAGCGTTGCCGCTAGCGGGAGCTCCTACAATGAGCAGTTCTTC.